This T cell receptor beta chain emerged from a study of T cell responses to AZD1222 COVID-19 vaccine. From germline, CDR1 is LNHDA and CDR2 SQIVND (reference sequence). This CDR3 spans 12 amino acids. The V end lost 6 bases, the J end lost 0 bases, and 5 bases lay between the germline ends. The table came from immunoSEQ multiplex PCR; TCRdb's copy has only in-frame clones and leaves some out. The sample comprises roughly 50,000 clones, approximately 89% of which are singletons, and approximately 5.3% rests with the top ten. The TCR originated in an adult who received the AZD1222 COVID-19 vaccine. The material was peripheral blood, obtained 28 days after the second AZD1222 dose. This sequence joins TRBV19 and TRBJ1-1; D unclear. CDR3 in amino acids: CASRELNTEAFF. CDR3 coding DNA: TGTGCCAGTAGAGAGCTGAACACTGAAGCTTTCTTT. Filled out from reference TRBV19 and TRBJ1-1, the complete variable domain reads DGGITQSPKYLFRKEGQNVTLSCEQNLNHDAMYWYRQDPGQGLRLIYYSQIVNDFQKGDIAEGYSVSREKKESFPLTVTSAQKNPTAFYLCASRELNTEAFFGQGTRLTVV.